This TCR beta chain was obtained from a study of blood T cell repertoires in COVID-19. Study summary: Sources were T cells, B-cell-depleted T cells, or PBMCs; the material itself was cDNA or gDNA.

Trimming cost V 6 bases and J 5 bases, with 13 bases left between them. Germline CDR1 and CDR2: MNHEY and SVGAGI. CDR3 size: 14 residues. Per the original data handling: By means of reference gene primer amplification, nucleated cell counts were estimated. The repertoire was sequenced with immunoSEQ multiplex PCR; TCRdb's copy has only in-frame clones and lacks some. V, J and clone size reflect that table, while D and trimming were determined from the DNA. This sample has 73,000 or so clones; around 83% occur once, and the top ten carry more than 5%. The sequenced sample consisted of peripheral blood. The V call is TRBV6-5, the J call TRBJ2-2, with unresolved D. The sequence was obtained from a woman aged 55-70 years with acute or convalescent COVID-19. This CDR3 reads CASSPPGGTGELFF. The CDR3 bases are TGTGCCAGCAGCCCCCCCGGTGGTACCGGGGAGCTGTTTTTT.